This passage covers 23 T cell receptor beta chains from one sample sequenced in a study of shared clonotypes between healthy human individuals. Sequencing used immunoSEQ multiplex PCR; TCRdb keeps in-frame clones, though not all of them. There are around 2,100,000 clones in the sample; approximately 94% occur only once, and more than 0.9% lies in the top ten. As defined, naive CD8 cells were CD45RO-negative and positively selected for CCR7, with terminally differentiated effector memory CD45RA+ cells excluded. The source material was naive CD8+ T cells sorted from blood. The receptors were sampled from a man younger than 35 in good health.

The chain has TRBV6-5 and TRBJ2-2, with 9 bases lining up with TRBD1. V was clipped by 8 bases and J by 6 bases; unmatched bases: 10. The CDR3 contains 15 residues. CDR1 is MNHEY and CDR2 is SVGAGI in the germline V gene. CDR3 DNA: TGTGCCAGCGCTCACCCGGGACAGGGACCCGGGGAGCTGTTTTTT. As protein: CASAHPGQGPGELFF.

This clone was detected once. The rearrangement links TRBV7-8 to TRBJ2-1, with TRBD2 identical over 10 bases. Germline V gene lookup returns CDR1 SGHVS and CDR2 FQNEAQ. The CDR3 has 18 amino acids. Trimming at V came to 2 bases and at J to 0 bases, leaving 7 bases not matched to a gene. The CDR3 here is CASSLSTSGTLSYNEQFF. In DNA, the CDR3 is TGTGCCAGCAGCTTAAGCACTAGCGGGACCCTCTCCTACAATGAGCAGTTCTTC.

This clone was found a few times. The chain uses TRBV7-9 and TRBJ1-1; the D gene is possibly TRBD1 (6 bases). The ends were cut back, 1 base at V and 11 bases at J, with 17 bases in the middle. This CDR3 region has 14 residues. CDR1 is SEHNR and CDR2 is FQNEAQ in the germline V gene (reference sequence). The chain's CDR3 is CASSLVSPGDSAFF. In nucleotides, the CDR3 is TGTGCCAGCAGCTTAGTCAGTCCAGGGGATTCTGCTTTCTTT.

This clone showed up just once. The rearrangement links TRBV4-1 to TRBJ2-4; D is ambiguous. CDR1 and CDR2 (germline): MGHRA, YSYEKL. The CDR3 has 14 amino acids. V lost 3 bases, J lost 6 bases, and 12 bases lay in between. For the CDR3, the DNA is TGCGCCAGCAGCCACCCCCTAGGGCCAAACATTCAGTACTTC. As protein: CASSHPLGPNIQYF.

This chain connects TRBV29-1 to TRBJ2-7; D remains ambiguous. Germline V gene lookup returns CDR1 SQVTM and CDR2 ANQGSEA. With 0 bases removed from V and 0 bases from J, the gap between germline ends came to 15 bases. The CDR3 runs to 16 residues. The CDR3 region is CSVEDALTRGSYEQYF. In DNA, the CDR3 is TGCAGCGTTGAAGACGCCCTAACCCGAGGCTCCTACGAGCAGTACTTC.

This chain uses TRBV19 with TRBJ1-1; TRBD1 is a possible D gene (5 bases). Germline loops: CDR1 LNHDA, CDR2 SQIVND (reference sequence). The CDR3 loop spans 14 amino acids. V was shortened by 3 bases and J by 5 bases, with 13 bases between the two germline ends. The CDR3 spells CASSIWGSGTEAFF. The CDR3 region has the DNA TGTGCCAGTAGTATCTGGGGCTCGGGAACTGAAGCTTTCTTT.

V gene TRBV10-3 combines with J gene TRBJ2-7; D not resolved. This CDR3 contains 13 residues. Trimming removed 11 bases at V and 3 bases at J, with 17 bases between. Per germline, CDR1 ENHRY and CDR2 SYGVKD. This chain's CDR3 is CAPPSPPFYEQYF. CDR3 coding DNA: TGTGCCCCCCCCAGTCCACCGTTCTACGAGCAGTACTTC.

DNA for the CDR3: TGCAGCTTCCAGGACAGGGGGCACACCGGGGAGCTGTTTTTT. Translating it yields CSFQDRGHTGELFF. The chain carries TRBV29-1 and TRBJ2-2; 11 bases map to TRBD1. In germline, CDR1 is SQVTM, CDR2 ANQGSEA. The CDR3 is made up of 14 amino acids. Unmatched junction bases numbered 5, after V lost 8 bases and J lost 3 bases.

The genes are TRBV6-1 and TRBJ2-7; no reliable D call. The CDR3 runs 14 residues. CDR1 is MNHNS and CDR2 is SASEGT in the germline V gene. V was clipped by 2 bases and J by 3 bases, with 11 bases between them. CDR3 in amino acids: CASSELYSNYEQYF. In nucleotides, the CDR3 is TGTGCCAGCAGTGAATTGTACTCCAACTACGAGCAGTACTTC.

A single count supports this clone. CDR3 sequence (DNA): TGTGCCATCAGTGAAGAACTAGCGAACAATGAGCAGTTCTTC. This translates into CAISEELANNEQFF. The chain carries TRBV10-3 and TRBJ2-1; 7 bases are a match to TRBD2. Germline CDR1 and CDR2: ENHRY and SYGVKD. The CDR3 is made up of 14 amino acids. Trimming took 3 bases from V and 5 from J; bases not matched to a gene: 4.

This rearrangement joins TRBV27 to TRBJ1-2, with a possible D match to TRBD1 (5 bases). Trimming cost V 0 bases and J 1 base, with 12 bases left between them. The CDR3 covers 16 residues. The V gene's germline CDR1 is MNHEY and CDR2 SMNVEV (reference sequence). The CDR3 nucleotides are TGTGCCAGCAGTTTATCGGGAGGGGTCGTTAACTATGGCTACACCTTC. As protein: CASSLSGGVVNYGYTF.

To note about this clone: This could be a read error, since a much larger clone is one nucleotide away. V gene TRBV7-8 combines with J gene TRBJ1-1; D gene unclear. The length of the CDR3 is 12 residues. Germline assignment: CDR1 SGHVS and CDR2 FQNEAQ. The V end lost 3 bases, the J end lost 3 bases, and 5 bases lay between the germline ends. CDR3 amino acids: CASSFGDTEAFF. The CDR3 bases are TGTGCCAGCAGCTTCGGGGACACTGAAGCTTTCTTT. The complete variable domain, with remaining parts taken from reference TRBV7-8 and TRBJ1-1, reads GAGVSQSPRYKVAKRGQDVALRCDPISGHVSLFWYQQALGQGPEFLTYFQNEAQLDKSGLPSDRFFAERPEGSVSTLKIQRTQQEDSAVYLCASSFGDTEAFFGQGTRLTVV.

This rearrangement joins TRBV5-6 to TRBJ2-7; D remains unclear. The CDR3 has 14 residues. CDR1 and CDR2 from the germline V gene are SGHDT and YYEEEE. Deletions cut 2 bases from V and 2 bases from J, with 11 bases between. CDR3 DNA sequence: TGTGCCAGCAGCTTCTCGGTTAATACCTACGAGCAGTACTTC. Protein: CASSFSVNTYEQYF.

The chain couples TRBV9 to TRBJ2-7; 10 nucleotides align to TRBD1. This CDR3 is 13 amino acids long. The V gene's germline CDR1 is SGDLS and CDR2 YYNGEE. V trimming: 4 bases; J trimming: 6 bases; junction bases outside the gene matches: 4. The DNA of the CDR3 is TGTGCCAGCAGCCCTCGGACAGGGGGCGAGCAGTACTTC. Amino acid sequence: CASSPRTGGEQYF.

This rearrangement joins TRBV4-1 to TRBJ2-3; D could derive from TRBD1 or TRBD2 (6 bases each). Germline loops: CDR1 MGHRA, CDR2 YSYEKL. The CDR3 is 17 residues long. V lost 4 bases and J 2 bases, leaving 19 bases between the germline ends. The CDR3 DNA reads as TGCGCCAGCAGCCCCCTAACAAGGGGGGACCACACAGATACGCAGTATTTT. It codes for CASSPLTRGDHTDTQYF.

CDR3 in amino acids: CAWSGDRAEGYTF. CDR3 bases: TGTGCCTGGAGTGGGGACAGGGCGGAGGGCTACACCTTC. The V gene is TRBV30, the J gene TRBJ1-2; 9 nucleotides line up with TRBD1. Unmatched junction bases numbered 5, after V lost 1 base and J lost 8 bases. CDR3 length: 13 amino acids. Per the germline V gene, CDR1 is GTSNPN and CDR2 is SVGIG (reference sequence). The full variable domain, its missing parts supplied by reference TRBV30 and TRBJ1-2, is SQTIHQWPATLVQPVGSPLSLECTVEGTSNPNLYWYRQAAGRGLQLLFYSVGIGQISSEVPQNLSASRPQDRQFILSSKKLLLSDSGFYLCAWSGDRAEGYTFGSGTRLTVV.

The rearrangement joins TRBV5-1 to TRBJ1-1, with no clear D. CDR1 is SGHRS and CDR2 is YFSETQ in the germline V gene. The V and J ends lost 0 bases and 0 bases respectively, with 9 bases between them. The CDR3 has 15 amino acids. DNA of the CDR3: TGCGCCAGCAGCTTGGGATATCCCCTGAACACTGAAGCTTTCTTT. Its translation: CASSLGYPLNTEAFF.

The chain joins TRBV4-3 to TRBJ2-1, with 14 bases fitting TRBD2. Germline loops: CDR1 LGHNA, CDR2 YSLEER. This CDR3 has 20 residues. J was trimmed by 2 bases and V by 0 bases; bases with no gene match: 9. The DNA of the CDR3 is TGCGCCAGCAGCCAAGATCTGGGACTAGCGGGAGAGGTACCCTACAATGAGCAGTTCTTC. The encoded protein is CASSQDLGLAGEVPYNEQFF.

The rearrangement joins TRBV10-3 to TRBJ2-1, with D possibly TRBD2 on 6 matching bases. CDR1 is ENHRY and CDR2 is SYGVKD in the germline V gene. The CDR3 has 15 residues. The V end was cut by 7 bases, the J end by 6 bases, with 19 bases between. This CDR3 is CAINTPSRGSNEQFF. CDR3 nucleotides: TGTGCCATCAATACACCTAGTCGGGGGAGCAATGAGCAGTTCTTC.

The chain couples TRBV11-2 to TRBJ2-7; D unclear. There are 13 residues in the CDR3. The germline V gene has CDR1 SGHAT and CDR2 FQNNGV. The germline V and J ends were trimmed by 0 bases and 4 bases, with 7 bases remaining between them. This CDR3 reads CASSLDLLYEQYF. The DNA for the CDR3 is TGTGCCAGCAGCTTAGATCTCCTGTACGAGCAGTACTTC. Supplemented by reference TRBV11-2 and TRBJ2-7, the full variable domain reads EAGVAQSPRYKIIEKRQSVAFWCNPISGHATLYWYQQILGQGPKLLIQFQNNGVVDDSQLPKDRFSAERLKGVDSTLKIQPAKLEDSAVYLCASSLDLLYEQYFGPGTRLTVT.

The V call is TRBV5-1, the J call TRBJ1-1; D possibly corresponds to TRBD1 (5 bases). Germline assignment: CDR1 SGHRS and CDR2 YFSETQ. This CDR3 region has 13 residues. Trimming removed 0 bases from V and 7 bases from J, with 10 bases in between. This CDR3 reads CASSLAPGREAFF. The CDR3 DNA follows: TGCGCCAGCAGCTTGGCCCCAGGGCGTGAAGCTTTCTTT.

For this clone: Other DNA sequences of this sample code for an identical CDR3. The chain has TRBV11-2 and TRBJ2-5; perhaps TRBD2 as D (5 bases). The V end was cut by 1 base, the J end by 4 bases, with 7 bases between. In germline, CDR1 is SGHAT, CDR2 FQNNGV. There are 13 residues in the CDR3. For the CDR3, the DNA is TGTGCCAGCAGCTTAGTCGGGGTAGAGACCCAGTACTTC. Protein sequence: CASSLVGVETQYF. Full variable domain (remainder filled in from reference TRBV11-2 and TRBJ2-5): EAGVAQSPRYKIIEKRQSVAFWCNPISGHATLYWYQQILGQGPKLLIQFQNNGVVDDSQLPKDRFSAERLKGVDSTLKIQPAKLEDSAVYLCASSLVGVETQYFGPGTRLLVL.

The chain combines TRBV19 with TRBJ2-7; TRBD2 agrees at 7 bases. This CDR3 has 14 residues. Germline-derived CDR1 and CDR2 are LNHDA and SQIVND (reference sequence). V shed 1 base, J shed 3 bases, and the junction held 3 bases outside the gene matches. The CDR3 nucleotides read TGTGCCAGTAGTATAGGCGGGAGTATCTACGAGCAGTACTTC. Translated, it gives CASSIGGSIYEQYF.